This T cell receptor (beta chain) was identified during a study of T cell repertoires in cytomegalovirus infection. Study context: Alongside well-studied HLA-B-restricted CMV epitopes, recently identified HLA-C-restricted CMV epitopes were also used. Based on public TCR beta signatures, there were indications of CMV infection and of a matching HLA type. Study-wide results and caveats: HLA-C-restricted TCR beta clonotypes specific for CMV led the ex vivo response. Cumulative public TCR beta family frequency identified CMV carriers with the relevant HLA.

In the case of this clonotype: No antigen is known for it.

This CDR3 is built from 13 residues. With 5 bases removed from V and 2 bases from J, the gap between germline ends came to 10 bases. Germline lookup yields CDR1 SGHVS and CDR2 FNYEAQ. TCRdb re-derived calls from the reads in MiXCR, one entry per CDR3 protein. The data hold about 130,000 distinct CDR3 sequences, with about 32% observed a single time. The chain couples TRBV7-6 to TRBJ2-7; D not certain. The origin of this receptor is a human donor in good health (CMV status not recorded). Some clones in this sample may be carry-over from other donors' samples. Sequencing used CD8+ T cells from cultured PBMCs, obtained from culture after CMV antigen stimulation. This chain's CDR3 is CASSDDRTYEQYF. The CDR3 DNA reads as TGTGCCAGCAGCGACGATCGTACCTACGAGCAGTACTTC.